This TCR beta chain comes out of a study of shared clonotypes between healthy human individuals. Whole-study results and caveats: Non-shared clonotypes had lower generation probabilities than those shared by all four donors.

Measured with immunoSEQ multiplex PCR; TCRdb has only the in-frame clones, and not every one. In the table there are roughly 2.4 million clones, around 95% of which are singletons. As to this clone: Its antigen remains unidentified.

Germline lookup yields CDR1 SGHNT and CDR2 YENEEA. V lost 1 base, J lost 4 bases, and 7 bases lay in between. The length of the CDR3 is 13 residues. Sequencing was carried out using naive CD4+ T cells sorted from blood. Specified subset: CD45RA+ positively selected. V and J are TRBV11-3 and TRBJ2-5; no clear D. The sequence derives from a man aged 18 to 29 in good health. The CDR3 sequence: CASSLGVVETQYF. The CDR3 DNA reads TGTGCCAGCAGCTTAGGGGTCGTAGAGACCCAGTACTTC. Full variable domain (outside the CDR3, taken from reference TRBV11-3 and TRBJ2-5): EAGVVQSPRYKIIEKKQPVAFWCNPISGHNTLYWYLQNLGQGPELLIRYENEEAVDDSQLPKDRFSAERLKGVDSTLKIQPAELGDSAVYLCASSLGVVETQYFGPGTRLLVL.